This T cell receptor beta chain was recorded in a study of cytomegalovirus exposure and HLA in healthy donors. Study results and caveats: In vitro data verified a few CMV-associated chains as specific for CMV antigens. Subsequent analysis found a tendency for first-cohort TCR clusters to co-occur within the 120 or so validation repertoires.

Germline lookup yields CDR1 ENHRY and CDR2 SYGVKD. The CDR3 covers 15 residues. As to this clone: The antigen is undetermined.

Method: immunoSEQ multiplex PCR; TCRdb's copy keeps in-frame clones and lacks some. The repertoire holds fewer than 90,000 clones, with approximately 93% as singletons. The clonotype was recovered from a woman aged 18-30 years in good health and CMV-seropositive. The sample was PBMCs. V is TRBV10-3 and J is TRBJ2-2; possibly TRBD1 for D (5 bases). The CDR3, as DNA: TGTGCGTCATCAAGTGCAGGGCCGTTTACCGGGGAGCTGTTTTTT. It yields the protein CASSSAGPFTGELFF.